The text below deals with one T cell receptor beta chain. The data are from a study of blood T cell repertoires in COVID-19. Study context: Sources were T cells, B-cell-depleted T cells, or PBMCs; the material itself was cDNA or gDNA.

The CDR3 has 11 amino acids. Trimming removed 6 bases at V and 5 bases at J, with 11 bases between. Germline V lookup: CDR1 DFQATT, CDR2 SNEGSKA (reference sequence). The data were produced by immunoSEQ multiplex PCR, yet TCRdb's version contains in-frame clones alone and is incomplete. Among 160,000 or so clones listed, 89% were seen once. The rearrangement links TRBV20-1 to TRBJ2-7; TRBD2 is a possible D gene (5 bases). The receptor comes from a man aged 55-75 years with acute or convalescent COVID-19. Sequencing was done on a sample of peripheral blood. CDR3 in amino acids: CSARTSDEQYF. In DNA, the CDR3 is TGCAGTGCCCGTACTAGTGACGAGCAGTACTTC.